This TCR beta chain was recorded in a study of shared clonotypes between healthy human individuals. Naive CD8 isolation took CD45RO-negative cells positively selected for CCR7 and excluded terminally differentiated effector memory CD45RA+ cells. Germline CDR1 and CDR2: SGHDT and YYEEEE. The CDR3 consists of 14 residues. The V end lost 3 bases, the J end lost 2 bases, and 12 bases lay between the germline ends. Produced via immunoSEQ multiplex PCR; TCRdb's table is partial and in-frame only. The sample has about 2,100,000 clones, 85% to 95% seen once. The chain is built from TRBV5-6 and TRBJ2-7, with TRBD2 as a possible D gene (6 bases). This sequence originates from a man aged 18-30 years in good health. Some clones in this sample may be carry-over from other donors' samples. The sample taken for sequencing was naive CD8+ T cells from PBMCs. CDR3 in DNA: TGTGCCAGCAGCTCGGGACTCAGAACCTACGAGCAGTACTTC. Translation: CASSSGLRTYEQYF.